The 2 T cell receptor beta chains below all came from one sample that was sequenced in a study of identical twins. TCRdb reprocessed the 5' RACE reads via MiXCR and lists one record per CDR3 protein. The table includes around 250,000 distinct CDR3 sequences, approximately 7% detected once. These sequences were also reported in another study, on yellow fever vaccine responses in identical twins.

Sequencing was done on a sample of memory (CD45RO+) T cells sorted from blood. The receptor source for this set is a woman aged 18-29 years in good health.

The genes are TRBV29-1 and TRBJ2-5; either TRBD1 or TRBD2 may supply D (6 bases each). This CDR3 has 15 amino acids. Germline V lookup: CDR1 SQVTM, CDR2 ANQGSEA. The V end was cut by 6 bases, the J end by 3 bases, with 20 bases between. CDR3 bases: TGCAGCGTCACCAATTGGAGGGGGGCTAAAGAGACCCAGTACTTC. This encodes CSVTNWRGAKETQYF.

This sequence joins TRBV6-1 and TRBJ2-7, with TRBD1 identical over 12 bases. The CDR3 contains 14 residues. With 10 bases clipped from V and 7 bases from J, the junction kept 11 bases outside the gene matches. The germline gives CDR1 MNHNS, CDR2 SASEGT. The CDR3 sequence: CATQRGQGALEQYF. Written as DNA, the CDR3 is TGTGCCACCCAGCGGGGACAGGGGGCGTTGGAGCAGTACTTC.